The rows below give T cell receptor beta chains drawn from one sample of a study of shared T cell receptors in the human thymus. Data came from immunoSEQ multiplex PCR; TCRdb stores just in-frame clones and leaves some out. The sample yields more than 550,000 clones, approximately 85% seen once. The sample also formed part of further work on human thymus T cells.

The sample was thymocytes. The source is a girl under three years old with a congenital heart defect. CDR3s include the opening cysteine and the closing phenylalanine or tryptophan. D genes are given only for firm matches. Only some rows state a clone size, as once, few, many or a class for expanded clones.

V: TRBV15
size: few
D: .
J: TRBJ1-6
CDR3: CATSRDPSPTANSPLHF
DNA: TGTGCCACCAGCAGAGATCCATCCCCGACAGCCAATTCCCCCCTCCACTTT

V: TRBV7-8
size: .
D: .
J: TRBJ1-5
CDR3: CASSLGRSNQPQHF
DNA: TGTGCCAGCAGCTTAGGCCGGAGCAATCAGCCCCAGCATTTT

V: TRBV4-1
size: .
D: .
J: TRBJ2-7
CDR3: CASSQGGYDSYEQYF
DNA: TGCGCCAGCAGCCAAGGAGGGTACGACTCCTACGAGCAGTACTTC

V: TRBV15
size: .
D: .
J: TRBJ2-2
CDR3: CATSRGGPANTGELFF
DNA: TGTGCCACCAGCAGAGGGGGGCCAGCGAACACCGGGGAGCTGTTTTTT

V: TRBV28
size: .
D: TRBD2
J: TRBJ2-5
CDR3: CASSLPGGLSSETQYF
DNA: TGTGCCAGCAGCCTCCCGGGGGGACTATCTTCAGAGACCCAGTACTTC

V: TRBV5-1
size: .
D: .
J: TRBJ2-1
CDR3: CASSPVPNEQFF
DNA: TGCGCCAGCAGCCCTGTCCCCAATGAGCAGTTCTTC

V: TRBV27
size: .
D: .
J: TRBJ2-3
CDR3: CASSQRTTRDTQYF
DNA: TGTGCCAGCAGTCAGCGGACGACAAGAGATACGCAGTATTTT

V: TRBV27
size: few
D: TRBD2
J: TRBJ2-5
CDR3: CASSLSASGGEETQYF
DNA: TGTGCCAGCAGTTTATCTGCCAGCGGGGGGGAAGAGACCCAGTACTTC

V: TRBV9
size: once
D: TRBD2
J: TRBJ2-3
CDR3: CASSAAWELAGGKDTQYF
DNA: TGTGCCAGCAGCGCCGCTTGGGAACTAGCGGGGGGGAAAGATACGCAGTATTTT

V: TRBV5-1
size: .
D: .
J: TRBJ1-5
CDR3: CASSLGGGGVQPQHF
DNA: TGCGCCAGCAGCTTGGGCGGGGGCGGGGTTCAGCCCCAGCATTTT

V: TRBV5-5
size: few
D: TRBD1
J: TRBJ1-1
CDR3: CASSLYRGRVNTEAFF
DNA: TGTGCCAGCAGCTTGTACAGGGGGCGCGTGAACACTGAAGCTTTCTTT

V: TRBV9
size: .
D: TRBD2
J: TRBJ2-7
CDR3: CASSVGGGGTYEQYF
DNA: TGTGCCAGCAGCGTAGGTGGGGGGGGTACCTACGAGCAGTACTTC

V: TRBV6-1
size: .
D: .
J: TRBJ1-1
CDR3: CASSERGRASTNTEAFF
DNA: TGTGCCAGCAGTGAAAGGGGGAGAGCATCGACTAACACTGAAGCTTTCTTT

V: TRBV5-4
size: few
D: TRBD1
J: TRBJ2-7
CDR3: CASSLAGGQGDEQYF
DNA: TGTGCCAGCAGCTTGGCCGGGGGACAGGGGGACGAGCAGTACTTC

V: TRBV5-6
size: few
D: TRBD1
J: TRBJ2-7
CDR3: CASSWGQDPTYEQYF
DNA: TGTGCCAGCAGCTGGGGACAGGATCCAACCTACGAGCAGTACTTC

V: TRBV27
size: .
D: TRBD1
J: TRBJ2-5
CDR3: CASSFGTDRPIPETQYF
DNA: TGTGCCAGCAGTTTTGGGACAGACCGCCCAATTCCGGAGACCCAGTACTTC

V: TRBV4-2
size: few
D: TRBD2
J: TRBJ2-3
CDR3: CASSQAAGGRTDTQYF
DNA: TGTGCCAGCAGCCAAGCGGCGGGGGGGCGCACAGATACGCAGTATTTT

V: TRBV6-5
size: .
D: .
J: TRBJ1-3
CDR3: CASSLGDSGNTIYF
DNA: TGTGCCAGCAGCCTTGGAGACTCTGGAAACACCATATATTTT

V: TRBV27
size: .
D: TRBD1
J: TRBJ1-1
CDR3: CASSFRQGWYGTEAFF
DNA: TGTGCCAGCAGTTTTCGACAGGGTTGGTATGGCACTGAAGCTTTCTTT

V: TRBV2
size: .
D: TRBD2
J: TRBJ2-5
CDR3: CASSEASGLAGGWEETQYF
DNA: TGTGCCAGCAGTGAAGCTTCGGGACTAGCGGGGGGTTGGGAAGAGACCCAGTACTTC

V: TRBV5-5
size: .
D: .
J: TRBJ1-2
CDR3: CASSSMDSFMNYGYTF
DNA: TGTGCCAGCAGCTCAATGGACAGTTTCATGAACTATGGCTACACCTTC

V: TRBV29-1
size: .
D: TRBD1
J: TRBJ1-4
CDR3: CTRWEYQGVGEKLFF
DNA: TGCACCCGTTGGGAGTATCAGGGGGTGGGTGAAAAACTGTTTTTT

V: TRBV27
size: .
D: .
J: TRBJ2-5
CDR3: CASSLAPMISEGEILPKTQYF
DNA: TGTGCCAGCAGTTTAGCCCCCATGATTAGCGAGGGGGAGATACTACCAAAGACCCAGTACTTC

V: TRBV14
size: .
D: .
J: TRBJ1-2
CDR3: CASSQDGRGGYGYTF
DNA: TGTGCCAGCAGCCAAGATGGGAGGGGCGGCTATGGCTACACCTTC

V: TRBV10-3
size: .
D: TRBD2
J: TRBJ2-3
CDR3: CAISAGLATDTQYF
DNA: TGTGCCATCAGCGCTGGACTAGCCACAGATACGCAGTATTTT

V: TRBV28
size: .
D: TRBD1
J: TRBJ1-4
CDR3: CASRSPGTGYNEKLFF
DNA: TGTGCCAGCAGATCTCCCGGGACAGGATATAATGAAAAACTGTTTTTT

V: TRBV15
size: once
D: TRBD1
J: TRBJ2-7
CDR3: CATNSRGPRYYEQYF
DNA: TGTGCCACCAACAGCAGGGGGCCAAGATACTACGAGCAGTACTTC

V: TRBV6-1
size: .
D: TRBD2
J: TRBJ2-1
CDR3: CASGAPPRTSGHFYNEQFF
DNA: TGTGCCAGCGGTGCCCCCCCCCGGACTAGCGGGCATTTTTACAATGAGCAGTTCTTC

V: TRBV7-4
size: .
D: TRBD1
J: TRBJ2-5
CDR3: CASSSTTGTGTGRETQYF
DNA: TGTGCCAGCAGCTCGACGACAGGGACGGGGACGGGACGGGAGACCCAGTACTTC

V: TRBV5-4
size: .
D: TRBD2
J: TRBJ2-3
CDR3: CASSSRGGKTDTQYF
DNA: TGTGCCAGCAGCTCCCGGGGGGGCAAGACAGATACGCAGTATTTT

V: TRBV6-1
size: .
D: TRBD1
J: TRBJ1-1
CDR3: CASSFRTGVQTEAFF
DNA: TGTGCCAGCAGTTTCCGGACAGGGGTCCAGACTGAAGCTTTCTTT

V: TRBV28
size: .
D: .
J: TRBJ2-1
CDR3: CASRHGDEQFF
DNA: TGTGCCAGTAGACACGGGGATGAGCAGTTCTTC

V: TRBV5-5
size: once
D: TRBD1
J: TRBJ1-2
CDR3: CASSHGQGRPYGYTF
DNA: TGTGCCAGCAGCCACGGACAGGGGCGTCCCTATGGCTACACCTTC

V: TRBV27
size: once
D: TRBD1
J: TRBJ2-4
CDR3: CASRADRGGIQYF
DNA: TGTGCCAGCAGGGCCGACAGGGGTGGCATTCAGTACTTC

V: TRBV27
size: .
D: TRBD1
J: TRBJ2-2
CDR3: CASSLGQGEREDTGELFF
DNA: TGTGCCAGCAGTTTAGGACAGGGGGAACGTGAGGATACCGGGGAGCTGTTTTTT

V: TRBV19
size: .
D: .
J: TRBJ1-1
CDR3: CASSKVGENTEAFF
DNA: TGTGCCAGTAGTAAGGTCGGGGAAAACACTGAAGCTTTCTTT

V: TRBV7-6
size: .
D: .
J: TRBJ1-4
CDR3: CASSLAPRYGLCNEKLFF
DNA: TGTGCCAGCAGCTTAGCACCTCGTTACGGTCTTTGTAATGAAAAACTGTTTTTT

V: TRBV5-4
size: .
D: TRBD2
J: TRBJ2-3
CDR3: CASSLALAGTPHTDTQYF
DNA: TGTGCCAGCAGCTTGGCCCTAGCGGGGACACCACACACAGATACGCAGTATTTT

V: TRBV4-1
size: once
D: .
J: TRBJ2-7
CDR3: CASNPAGAVSYYEQYF
DNA: TGCGCCAGCAATCCAGCAGGCGCAGTTTCTTACTACGAGCAGTACTTC

V: TRBV7-2
size: .
D: TRBD1
J: TRBJ1-2
CDR3: CASSLGGTARYTF
DNA: TGTGCCAGCAGCTTAGGTGGGACAGCACGCTACACCTTC

V: TRBV4-2
size: .
D: .
J: TRBJ2-5
CDR3: CASSQGDTTGETQYF
DNA: TGTGCCAGCAGCCAAGGGGACACCACTGGGGAGACCCAGTACTTC

V: TRBV6-1
size: few
D: .
J: TRBJ1-1
CDR3: CAGWTENTEAFF
DNA: TGTGCCGGCTGGACAGAGAACACTGAAGCTTTCTTT

V: TRBV11-2
size: .
D: .
J: TRBJ2-7
CDR3: CASSTQLERPLSYEQYF
DNA: TGTGCCAGCAGCACTCAACTCGAGCGTCCACTCTCCTACGAGCAGTACTTC

V: TRBV2
size: .
D: .
J: TRBJ2-1
CDR3: CASTGGASSYNEQFF
DNA: TGTGCCAGCACGGGCGGGGCCAGCTCCTACAATGAGCAGTTCTTC

V: TRBV6-1
size: once
D: TRBD1
J: TRBJ1-1
CDR3: CASRTGGARVTEAFF
DNA: TGTGCCAGCAGAACAGGGGGCGCGAGGGTCACTGAAGCTTTCTTT

V: TRBV12-5
size: .
D: TRBD1
J: TRBJ1-1
CDR3: CASGPLWTGLSTEAFF
DNA: TGTGCTAGTGGTCCTCTATGGACAGGGTTGAGTACTGAAGCTTTCTTT

V: TRBV19
size: .
D: .
J: TRBJ2-5
CDR3: CASSMWLQETQYF
DNA: TGTGCCAGTAGTATGTGGCTCCAAGAGACCCAGTACTTC

V: TRBV11-3
size: .
D: TRBD2
J: TRBJ2-1
CDR3: CASSRHSGGSSSYNEQFF
DNA: TGTGCCAGCAGCCGCCATAGCGGGGGGTCGAGCTCCTACAATGAGCAGTTCTTC

V: TRBV29-1
size: .
D: .
J: TRBJ1-2
CDR3: CSVGVQGFPLNLNYGYTF
DNA: TGCAGCGTTGGAGTACAGGGCTTCCCTCTCAACCTTAACTATGGCTACACCTTC

V: TRBV9
size: .
D: TRBD1
J: TRBJ1-2
CDR3: CASSVADRNYGYTF
DNA: TGTGCCAGCAGCGTAGCGGACAGGAACTATGGCTACACCTTC

V: TRBV5-6
size: few
D: TRBD1
J: TRBJ1-2
CDR3: CASRKKDRGAYGYTF
DNA: TGTGCCAGCAGAAAGAAGGACAGGGGGGCCTATGGCTACACCTTC

V: TRBV11-2
size: .
D: .
J: TRBJ1-2
CDR3: CASSLGQRAREYGYTF
DNA: TGTGCCAGCAGCTTAGGACAGCGGGCGCGAGAGTATGGCTACACCTTC

V: TRBV2
size: .
D: .
J: TRBJ2-7
CDR3: CASSDLEGTVHEQYF
DNA: TGTGCCAGCAGTGATTTGGAAGGGACTGTCCACGAGCAGTACTTC

V: TRBV19
size: once
D: .
J: TRBJ2-1
CDR3: CASSILVGGYNEQFF
DNA: TGTGCCAGTAGTATTTTAGTGGGGGGCTACAATGAGCAGTTCTTC

V: TRBV19
size: .
D: .
J: TRBJ1-2
CDR3: CASSIHNPGVKIYGYTF
DNA: TGTGCCAGTAGTATACACAATCCGGGAGTAAAGATCTATGGCTACACCTTC

V: TRBV14
size: once
D: .
J: TRBJ1-2
CDR3: CASSRLEIWKSMDGYTF
DNA: TGTGCCAGCAGCCGACTCGAAATATGGAAGAGTATGGATGGCTACACCTTC

V: TRBV6-1
size: .
D: .
J: TRBJ1-5
CDR3: CASSAEGRSAAQHF
DNA: TGTGCCAGCAGTGCCGAGGGCAGGTCCGCGGCCCAGCATTTT

V: TRBV28
size: .
D: .
J: TRBJ2-1
CDR3: CASSLQKRPPTENNEQFF
DNA: TGTGCCAGCAGTTTGCAAAAGAGACCTCCCACGGAGAATAATGAGCAGTTCTTC

V: TRBV9
size: .
D: TRBD2
J: TRBJ2-7
CDR3: CASSPRLADRSYEQYF
DNA: TGTGCCAGCAGCCCGAGACTAGCGGATCGTTCCTACGAGCAGTACTTC